Each of the 3 T cell receptor beta chains below was sequenced from the same sample in a study of shared clonotypes between healthy human individuals. Measured with immunoSEQ multiplex PCR; TCRdb has only the in-frame clones, and not every one. The sample records some 79,000 clones, about 64% being singletons. Sequenced material: memory CD8+ T cells sorted from blood. Subset denoted: CD45RO+ cells pooled with CCR7-negative TemRA cells. The receptors derive from a man aged 30 to 39 in good health.

This clone occurred once. The V call is TRBV7-8, the J call TRBJ1-5, with no clear D. V was cut by 5 bases and J by 2 bases, with 16 bases left in between. The V gene's germline CDR1 is SGHVS and CDR2 FQNEAQ. This CDR3 has 16 amino acids. The CDR3 bases are TGTGCCAGCAGCCCGCTGGCCAGCCATGGCAATCAGCCCCAGCATTTT. Amino acids: CASSPLASHGNQPQHF.

Worth noting for this clone: The junction does not match germline at one end; this may be a read error. The genes are TRBV11-2 and TRBJ2-5; 7 bases are shared with TRBD2. The CDR3 is made up of 16 amino acids. CDR1 is SGHAT and CDR2 is FQNNGV in the germline V gene. In DNA form, the CDR3 reads TGCGCCAGCAGCCAAGACGGGCGGGGGACTGAAGAGACCCAGTACTTC. This translates into CASSQDGRGTEETQYF.

Only a few counts were recorded for this clone. The chain combines TRBV11-2 with TRBJ2-5, with TRBD2 matching over 9 bases. This CDR3 has 16 amino acids. V lost 0 bases and J lost 5; bases outside the gene matches: 7. Per the germline V gene, CDR1 is SGHAT and CDR2 is FQNNGV. In nucleotides, the CDR3 is TGTGCCAGCAGCTTAGATTCGGCGGGAGGGGCTGAGACCCAGTACTTC. Translating gives CASSLDSAGGAETQYF.